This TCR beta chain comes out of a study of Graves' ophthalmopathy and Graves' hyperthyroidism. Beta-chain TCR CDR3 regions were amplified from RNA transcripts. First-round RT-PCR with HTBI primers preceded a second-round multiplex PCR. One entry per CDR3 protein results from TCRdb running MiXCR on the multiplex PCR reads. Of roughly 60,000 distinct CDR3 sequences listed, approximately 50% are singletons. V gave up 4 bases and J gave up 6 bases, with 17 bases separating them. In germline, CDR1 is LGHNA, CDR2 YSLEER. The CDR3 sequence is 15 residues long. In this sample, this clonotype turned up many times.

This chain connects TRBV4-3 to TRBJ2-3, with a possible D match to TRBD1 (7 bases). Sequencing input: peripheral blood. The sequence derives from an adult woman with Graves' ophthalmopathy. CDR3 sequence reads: CASSPTGGGRDTQYF. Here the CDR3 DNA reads TGCGCCAGCAGCCCCACAGGAGGGGGCCGTGATACGCAGTATTTT.